This entry features one T cell receptor (beta chain) sequence. Trimming took off 0 bases at V and 6 bases at J, with 10 bases between the two ends. The CDR3 contains 13 residues. In germline, CDR1 is SGHRS, CDR2 YFSETQ. This specimen comes from a study of T cell responses to AZD1222 COVID-19 vaccine. Assay: immunoSEQ multiplex PCR; the TCRdb copy retains only in-frame clones and omits some. Of about 160,000 clones in the sample, around 90% were seen once. The source is an adult in good health. This chain uses TRBV5-1 with TRBJ2-7; D gene unclear. The sample was peripheral blood, taken on day 0 of MenACWY control vaccination. The CDR3 DNA reads as TGCGCCAGCAGCTTGGCCCAGTCTCTCGAGCAGTACTTC. This sequence encodes CASSLAQSLEQYF.